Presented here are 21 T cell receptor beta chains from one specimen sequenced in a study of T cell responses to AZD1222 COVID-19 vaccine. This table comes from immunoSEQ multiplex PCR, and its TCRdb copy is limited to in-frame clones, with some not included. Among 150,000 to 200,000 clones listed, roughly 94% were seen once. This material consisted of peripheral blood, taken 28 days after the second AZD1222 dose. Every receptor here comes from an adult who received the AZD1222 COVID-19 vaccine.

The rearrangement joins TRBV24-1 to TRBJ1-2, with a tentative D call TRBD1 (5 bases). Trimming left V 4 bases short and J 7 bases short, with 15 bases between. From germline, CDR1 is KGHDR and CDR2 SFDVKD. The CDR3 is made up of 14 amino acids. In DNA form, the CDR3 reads TGTGCCACCAGTGACACTTCCGGAAGGGGTGGCTACACCTTC. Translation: CATSDTSGRGGYTF.

The CDR3 sequence: CASSVDTSPTPSGYTF. DNA of the CDR3: TGTGCCAGCAGCGTAGATACAAGTCCAACGCCCAGTGGCTACACCTTC. The chain combines TRBV9 with TRBJ1-2; D is undetermined. Trimming cost V 0 bases and J 7 bases, with 19 bases left between them. The CDR3 extends over 16 amino acids. CDR1 is SGDLS, CDR2 YYNGEE, per germline. Looking up the rest from reference TRBV9 and TRBJ1-2 gives the full variable domain: DSGVTQTPKHLITATGQRVTLRCSPRSGDLSVYWYQQSLDQGLQFLIQYYNGEERAKGNILERFSAQQFPDLHSELNLSSLELGDSALYFCASSVDTSPTPSGYTFGSGTRLTVV.

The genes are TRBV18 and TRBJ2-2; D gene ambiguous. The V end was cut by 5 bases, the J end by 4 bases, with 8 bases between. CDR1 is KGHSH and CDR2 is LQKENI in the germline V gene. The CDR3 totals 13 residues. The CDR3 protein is CASSGFFTGELFF. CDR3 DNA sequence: TGTGCCAGCTCAGGCTTCTTCACCGGGGAGCTGTTTTTT. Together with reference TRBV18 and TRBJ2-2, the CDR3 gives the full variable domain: NAGVMQNPRHLVRRRGQEARLRCSPMKGHSHVYWYRQLPEEGLKFMVYLQKENIIDESGMPKERFSAEFPKEGPSILRIQQVVRGDSAAYFCASSGFFTGELFFGEGSRLTVL.

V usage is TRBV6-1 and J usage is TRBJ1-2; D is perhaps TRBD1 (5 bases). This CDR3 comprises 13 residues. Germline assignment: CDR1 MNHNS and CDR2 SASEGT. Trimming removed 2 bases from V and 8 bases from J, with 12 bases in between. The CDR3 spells CASSEQGLVGYTF. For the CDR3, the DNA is TGTGCCAGCAGTGAACAGGGTTTGGTGGGCTACACCTTC.

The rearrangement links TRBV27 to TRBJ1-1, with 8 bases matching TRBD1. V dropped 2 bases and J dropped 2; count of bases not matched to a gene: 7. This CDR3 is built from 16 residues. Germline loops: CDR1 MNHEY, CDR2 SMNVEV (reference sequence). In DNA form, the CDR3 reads TGTGCCAGCAGTTTACAGGGGGCGGAGGGAAACACTGAAGCTTTCTTT. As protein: CASSLQGAEGNTEAFF.

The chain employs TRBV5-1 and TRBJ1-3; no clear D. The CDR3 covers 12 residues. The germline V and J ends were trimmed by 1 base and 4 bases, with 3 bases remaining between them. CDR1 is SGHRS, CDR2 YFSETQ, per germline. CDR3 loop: CASSLPGNTIYF. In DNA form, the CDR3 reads TGCGCCAGCAGCTTGCCAGGAAACACCATATATTTT.

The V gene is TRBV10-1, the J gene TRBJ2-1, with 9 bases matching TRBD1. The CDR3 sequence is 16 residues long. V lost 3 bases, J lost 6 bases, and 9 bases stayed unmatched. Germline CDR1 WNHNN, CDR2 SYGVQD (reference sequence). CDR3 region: CASSDPSGTGINEQFF. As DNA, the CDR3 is TGCGCCAGCAGTGACCCCTCCGGGACAGGGATCAATGAGCAGTTCTTC.

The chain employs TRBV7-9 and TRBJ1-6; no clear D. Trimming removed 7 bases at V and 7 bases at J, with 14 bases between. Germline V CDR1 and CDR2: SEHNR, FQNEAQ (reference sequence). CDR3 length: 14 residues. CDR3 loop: CASTIRLGNSPLHF. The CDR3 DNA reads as TGTGCCAGCACTATAAGATTGGGGAATTCACCCCTCCACTTT.

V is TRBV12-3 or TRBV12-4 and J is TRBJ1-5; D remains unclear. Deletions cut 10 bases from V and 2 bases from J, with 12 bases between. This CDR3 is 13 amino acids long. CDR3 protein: CATAVEGNQPQHF. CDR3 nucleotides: TGTGCCACCGCAGTCGAGGGCAATCAGCCCCAGCATTTT.

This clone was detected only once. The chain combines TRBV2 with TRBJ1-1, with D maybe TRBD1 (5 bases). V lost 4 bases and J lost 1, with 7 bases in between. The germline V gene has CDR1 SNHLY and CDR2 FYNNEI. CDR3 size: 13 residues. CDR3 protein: CASSGGENTEAFF. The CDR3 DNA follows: TGTGCCAGCAGTGGGGGGGAGAACACTGAAGCTTTCTTT.

CDR3 sequence: CASSLTAGGHNEQFF. The CDR3 coding sequence is TGTGCCAGCAGCTTAACAGCGGGGGGGCACAATGAGCAGTTCTTC. The rearrangement uses TRBV11-3 and TRBJ2-1; 10 nucleotides match TRBD2. Unmatched junction bases numbered 3, after V lost 2 bases and J lost 5 bases. The CDR3 totals 15 residues. Germline CDR1 and CDR2: SGHNT and YENEEA.

Here the CDR3 DNA reads TGTGCCAGCAGTTACTCGGAAGGGGTCGAGCAGTACTTC. It codes for CASSYSEGVEQYF. The chain is built from TRBV6-5 and TRBJ2-7, with a possible D match to TRBD1 (5 bases). The V and J ends lost 0 bases and 6 bases respectively, with 9 bases between them. CDR1 MNHEY and CDR2 SVGAGI come from the germline V gene. This CDR3 comprises 13 residues.

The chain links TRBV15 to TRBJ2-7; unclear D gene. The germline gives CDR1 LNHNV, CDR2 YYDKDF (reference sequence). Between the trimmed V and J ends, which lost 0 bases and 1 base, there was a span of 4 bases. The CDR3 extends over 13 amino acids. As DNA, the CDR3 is TGTGCCACCAGCAGAGATAGGTCCTACGAGCAGTACTTC. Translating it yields CATSRDRSYEQYF.

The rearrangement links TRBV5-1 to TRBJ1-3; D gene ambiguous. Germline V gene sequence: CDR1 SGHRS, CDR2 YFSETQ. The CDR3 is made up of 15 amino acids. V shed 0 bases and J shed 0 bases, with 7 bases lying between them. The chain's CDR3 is CASSLAPISGNTIYF. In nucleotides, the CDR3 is TGCGCCAGCAGCTTGGCACCGATCTCTGGAAACACCATATATTTT.

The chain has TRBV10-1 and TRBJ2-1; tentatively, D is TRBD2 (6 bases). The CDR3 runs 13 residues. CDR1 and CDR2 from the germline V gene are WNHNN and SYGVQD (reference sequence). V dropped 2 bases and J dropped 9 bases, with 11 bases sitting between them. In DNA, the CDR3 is TGCGCCAGCAGTGAGAATAGCGGTGGTGAGCAGTTCTTC. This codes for CASSENSGGEQFF.

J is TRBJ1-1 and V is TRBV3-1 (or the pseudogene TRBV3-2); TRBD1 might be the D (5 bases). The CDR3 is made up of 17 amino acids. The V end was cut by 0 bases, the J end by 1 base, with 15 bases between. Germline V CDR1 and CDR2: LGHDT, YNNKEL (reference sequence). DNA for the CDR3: TGTGCCAGCAGCCAAGATACAGTAGGGGTCCGGAACACTGAAGCTTTCTTT. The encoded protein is CASSQDTVGVRNTEAFF.

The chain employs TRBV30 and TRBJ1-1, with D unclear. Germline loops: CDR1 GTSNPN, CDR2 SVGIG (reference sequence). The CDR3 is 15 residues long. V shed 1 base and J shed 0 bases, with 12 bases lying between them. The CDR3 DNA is TGTGCCTGGAGTGAGATTTCCTACATGAACACTGAAGCTTTCTTT. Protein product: CAWSEISYMNTEAFF.

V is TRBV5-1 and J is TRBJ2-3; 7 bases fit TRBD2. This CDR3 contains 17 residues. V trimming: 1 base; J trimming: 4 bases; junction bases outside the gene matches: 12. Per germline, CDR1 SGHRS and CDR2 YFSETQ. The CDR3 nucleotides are TGCGCCAGCAGCTTGAAGTTGGGCGGGGGAGGTGCAGATACGCAGTATTTT. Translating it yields CASSLKLGGGGADTQYF.

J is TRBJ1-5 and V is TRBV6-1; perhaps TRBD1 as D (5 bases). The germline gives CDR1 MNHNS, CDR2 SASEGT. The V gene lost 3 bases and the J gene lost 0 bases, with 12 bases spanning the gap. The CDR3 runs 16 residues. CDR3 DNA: TGTGCCAGCAGTGAGCCCTTAAGGGGTAGCAATCAGCCCCAGCATTTT. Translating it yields CASSEPLRGSNQPQHF.

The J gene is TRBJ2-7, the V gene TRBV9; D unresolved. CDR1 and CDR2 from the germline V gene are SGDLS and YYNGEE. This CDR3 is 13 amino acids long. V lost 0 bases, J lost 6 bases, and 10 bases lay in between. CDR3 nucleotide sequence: TGTGCCAGCAGCGTAGTAAGGTCCGGCGAGCAGTACTTC. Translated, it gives CASSVVRSGEQYF.

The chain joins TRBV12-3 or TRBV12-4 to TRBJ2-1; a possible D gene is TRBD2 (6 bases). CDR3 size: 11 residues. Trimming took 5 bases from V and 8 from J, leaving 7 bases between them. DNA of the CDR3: TGTGCCAGCAGTCGCGGGGATGAGCAGTTCTTC. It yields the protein CASSRGDEQFF.